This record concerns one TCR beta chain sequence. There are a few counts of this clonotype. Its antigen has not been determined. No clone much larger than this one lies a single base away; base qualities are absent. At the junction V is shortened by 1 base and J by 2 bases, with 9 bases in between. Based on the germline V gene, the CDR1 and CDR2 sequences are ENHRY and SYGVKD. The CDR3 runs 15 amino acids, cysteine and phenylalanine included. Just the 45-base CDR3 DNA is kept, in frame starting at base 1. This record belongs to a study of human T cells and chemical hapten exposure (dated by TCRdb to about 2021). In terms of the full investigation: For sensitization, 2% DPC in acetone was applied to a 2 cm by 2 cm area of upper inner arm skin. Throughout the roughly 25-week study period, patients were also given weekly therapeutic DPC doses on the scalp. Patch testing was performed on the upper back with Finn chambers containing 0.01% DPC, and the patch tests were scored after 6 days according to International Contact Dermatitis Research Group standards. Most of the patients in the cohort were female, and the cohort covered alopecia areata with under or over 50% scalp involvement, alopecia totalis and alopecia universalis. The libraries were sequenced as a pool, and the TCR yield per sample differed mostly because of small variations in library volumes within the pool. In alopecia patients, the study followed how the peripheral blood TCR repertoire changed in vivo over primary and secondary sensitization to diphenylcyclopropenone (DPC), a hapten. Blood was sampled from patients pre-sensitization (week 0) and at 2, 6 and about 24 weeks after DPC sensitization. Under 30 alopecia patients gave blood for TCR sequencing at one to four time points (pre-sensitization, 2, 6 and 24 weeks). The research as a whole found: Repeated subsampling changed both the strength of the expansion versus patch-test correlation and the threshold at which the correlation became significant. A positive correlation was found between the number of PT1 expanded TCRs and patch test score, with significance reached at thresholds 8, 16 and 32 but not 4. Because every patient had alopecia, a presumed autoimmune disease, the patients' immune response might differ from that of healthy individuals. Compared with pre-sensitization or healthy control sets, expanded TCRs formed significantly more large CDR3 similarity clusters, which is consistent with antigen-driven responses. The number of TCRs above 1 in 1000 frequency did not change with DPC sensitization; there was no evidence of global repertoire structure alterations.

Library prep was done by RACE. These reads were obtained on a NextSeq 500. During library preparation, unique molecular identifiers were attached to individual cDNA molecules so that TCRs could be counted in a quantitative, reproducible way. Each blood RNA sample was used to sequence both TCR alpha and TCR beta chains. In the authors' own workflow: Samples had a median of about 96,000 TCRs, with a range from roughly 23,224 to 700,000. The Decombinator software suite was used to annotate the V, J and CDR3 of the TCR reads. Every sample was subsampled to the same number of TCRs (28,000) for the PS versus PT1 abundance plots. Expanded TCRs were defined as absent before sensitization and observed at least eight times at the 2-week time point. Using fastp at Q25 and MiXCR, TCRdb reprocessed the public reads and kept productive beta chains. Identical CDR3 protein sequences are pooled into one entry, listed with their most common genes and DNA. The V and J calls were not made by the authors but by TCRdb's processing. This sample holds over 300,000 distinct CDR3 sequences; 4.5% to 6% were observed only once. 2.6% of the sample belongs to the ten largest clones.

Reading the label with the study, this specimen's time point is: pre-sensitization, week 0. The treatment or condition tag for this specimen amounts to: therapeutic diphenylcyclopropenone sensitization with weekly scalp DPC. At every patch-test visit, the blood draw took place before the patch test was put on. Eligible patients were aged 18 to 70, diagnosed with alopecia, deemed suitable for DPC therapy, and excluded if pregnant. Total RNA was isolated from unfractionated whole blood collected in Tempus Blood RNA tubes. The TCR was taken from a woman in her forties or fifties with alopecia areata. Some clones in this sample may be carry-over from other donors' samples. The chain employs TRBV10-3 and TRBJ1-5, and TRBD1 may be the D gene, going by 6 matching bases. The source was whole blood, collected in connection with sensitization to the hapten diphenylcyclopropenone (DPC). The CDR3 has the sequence CAISEFPGGNQPQHF. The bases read TGTGCCATCAGTGAGTTCCCAGGGGGCAATCAGCCCCAGCATTTT.